These T cell receptor beta chains were read from a single sample in a study of blood T cell repertoires in COVID-19. Clones were sequenced by immunoSEQ multiplex PCR, and TCRdb holds only the in-frame ones, with some missing. The sample has under 300,000 clones, 85% to 90% seen once. The specimen was peripheral blood. The receptors originated from a man aged 18 to 30 with active or convalescent COVID-19. Each CDR3 is given with its conserved first and last residue. Fields, in order: D gene, clone size, J gene, V gene, CDR3 protein, CDR3 DNA. D genes are given only for firm matches. Clone size appears in some rows only: once, few, many, or a class for an expanded clone.

d_gene: -; abundance: -; j_gene: TRBJ2-7; v_gene: TRBV6-5; CDR3aa: CATNSGQSYEQYF; CDR3nt: TGTGCCACCAACTCCGGACAGTCCTACGAGCAGTACTTC
d_gene: TRBD2; abundance: -; j_gene: TRBJ2-1; v_gene: TRBV11-3; CDR3aa: CASSLEGWQGGYNEQFF; CDR3nt: TGTGCCAGCAGCTTAGAGGGTTGGCAGGGAGGGTACAATGAGCAGTTCTTC
d_gene: TRBD1; abundance: few; j_gene: TRBJ2-5; v_gene: TRBV7-9; CDR3aa: CASSRANRQGAETQYF; CDR3nt: TGTGCCAGCAGCCGCGCCAACCGACAGGGCGCAGAGACCCAGTACTTC
d_gene: TRBD2; abundance: -; j_gene: TRBJ2-7; v_gene: TRBV19; CDR3aa: CASSRGLEKVHEQYF; CDR3nt: TGTGCCAGTAGTAGGGGACTAGAAAAGGTCCACGAGCAGTACTTC
d_gene: -; abundance: -; j_gene: TRBJ1-2; v_gene: TRBV11-2; CDR3aa: CASSLAGGYTF; CDR3nt: TGTGCCAGCAGCTTAGCAGGTGGCTACACCTTC
d_gene: -; abundance: -; j_gene: TRBJ2-7; v_gene: TRBV5-1; CDR3aa: CASSITGDGVYEQYF; CDR3nt: TGCGCCAGCAGCATCACGGGGGATGGGGTCTACGAGCAGTACTTC
d_gene: -; abundance: -; j_gene: TRBJ2-7; v_gene: TRBV6-5; CDR3aa: CASRAGQVYEQYF; CDR3nt: TGTGCCAGCAGAGCGGGACAGGTGTACGAGCAGTACTTC
d_gene: TRBD1; abundance: once; j_gene: TRBJ1-5; v_gene: TRBV24-1; CDR3aa: CASSGGGQPSNQPQHF; CDR3nt: TGTGCCTCATCAGGGGGCGGCCAGCCTTCCAATCAGCCCCAGCATTTT
d_gene: TRBD1; abundance: -; j_gene: TRBJ1-4; v_gene: TRBV5-8; CDR3aa: CASSSVGGSNEKLFF; CDR3nt: TGTGCCAGCAGCTCAGTAGGGGGCTCTAATGAAAAACTGTTTTTT
d_gene: -; abundance: -; j_gene: TRBJ2-7; v_gene: TRBV12-3/TRBV12-4; CDR3aa: CASSLVQTDEQYF; CDR3nt: TGTGCCAGCAGTTTGGTACAGACAGACGAGCAGTACTTC
d_gene: TRBD2; abundance: -; j_gene: TRBJ2-3; v_gene: TRBV30; CDR3aa: CAATLGTSPTDTQYF; CDR3nt: TGTGCCGCCACATTAGGGACTAGCCCCACAGATACGCAGTATTTT
d_gene: -; abundance: -; j_gene: TRBJ2-3; v_gene: TRBV6-5; CDR3aa: CASSYAAGLTDTQYF; CDR3nt: TGTGCCAGCAGTTATGCGGCGGGGCTCACAGATACGCAGTATTTT
d_gene: -; abundance: -; j_gene: TRBJ1-1; v_gene: TRBV12-3/TRBV12-4; CDR3aa: CASKTGENTEAFF; CDR3nt: TGTGCCAGCAAGACAGGAGAGAACACTGAAGCTTTCTTT
d_gene: -; abundance: -; j_gene: TRBJ1-1; v_gene: TRBV7-3; CDR3aa: CASSSATGTGEAFF; CDR3nt: TGTGCCAGCAGCTCTGCAACAGGGACCGGAGAAGCTTTCTTT
d_gene: -; abundance: -; j_gene: TRBJ2-3; v_gene: TRBV19; CDR3aa: CASSSRTDTQYF; CDR3nt: TGTGCCAGTAGTTCCCGGACAGATACGCAGTATTTT
d_gene: -; abundance: once; j_gene: TRBJ1-6; v_gene: TRBV2; CDR3aa: CASSTTEEPLHF; CDR3nt: TGTGCCAGCAGCACCACCGAGGAACCCCTCCACTTT
d_gene: -; abundance: once; j_gene: TRBJ2-7; v_gene: TRBV28; CDR3aa: CASNPDSFSYEQYF; CDR3nt: TGTGCCAGCAACCCGGACAGTTTCTCCTACGAGCAGTACTTC
d_gene: TRBD1; abundance: few; j_gene: TRBJ2-1; v_gene: TRBV19; CDR3aa: CASSIRDRGSHEQFF; CDR3nt: TGTGCCAGTAGTATTCGGGACAGGGGCTCCCATGAGCAGTTCTTC
d_gene: -; abundance: -; j_gene: TRBJ1-2; v_gene: TRBV7-2; CDR3aa: CASSLGGWDSNYGYTF; CDR3nt: TGTGCCAGCAGCTTGGGAGGGTGGGATTCTAACTATGGCTACACCTTC
d_gene: -; abundance: -; j_gene: TRBJ1-1; v_gene: TRBV5-4; CDR3aa: CASSSLHSDTEAFF; CDR3nt: TGTGCCAGCAGCTCGCTACACAGTGACACTGAAGCTTTCTTT
d_gene: TRBD1; abundance: -; j_gene: TRBJ2-7; v_gene: TRBV5-4; CDR3aa: CASSETQGKIYEQYF; CDR3nt: TGTGCCAGCAGCGAAACACAGGGGAAGATCTACGAGCAGTACTTC
d_gene: -; abundance: -; j_gene: TRBJ2-1; v_gene: TRBV7-2; CDR3aa: CASSRGLNNEQFF; CDR3nt: TGTGCCAGCAGCCGCGGACTCAACAATGAGCAGTTCTTC
d_gene: TRBD2; abundance: -; j_gene: TRBJ2-1; v_gene: TRBV20-1; CDR3aa: CSASTGGKQFF; CDR3nt: TGCAGTGCTAGTACGGGAGGAAAGCAGTTCTTC
d_gene: TRBD1; abundance: -; j_gene: TRBJ2-7; v_gene: TRBV14; CDR3aa: CASSQRGQLEQYF; CDR3nt: TGTGCCAGCAGCCAGAGGGGACAGCTCGAGCAGTACTTC
d_gene: TRBD1; abundance: -; j_gene: TRBJ1-6; v_gene: TRBV6-5; CDR3aa: CASSYSSGTGDSPLHF; CDR3nt: TGTGCCAGCAGTTACTCCTCCGGGACAGGGGATTCACCCCTCCACTTT
d_gene: TRBD2; abundance: once; j_gene: TRBJ2-1; v_gene: TRBV28; CDR3aa: CASSLSSGGPSYNEQFF; CDR3nt: TGTGCCAGCAGTTTATCTAGCGGGGGGCCCTCCTACAATGAGCAGTTCTTC
d_gene: -; abundance: -; j_gene: TRBJ2-7; v_gene: TRBV4-2; CDR3aa: CASSQGGTSNYEQYF; CDR3nt: TGTGCCAGCAGCCAAGGGGGGACTTCGAACTACGAGCAGTACTTC
d_gene: TRBD1; abundance: -; j_gene: TRBJ1-1; v_gene: TRBV9; CDR3aa: CASNMGQNWGENTEAFF; CDR3nt: TGTGCCAGCAACATGGGACAGAACTGGGGAGAGAACACTGAAGCTTTCTTT
d_gene: -; abundance: -; j_gene: TRBJ2-5; v_gene: TRBV2; CDR3aa: CAVQRETQYF; CDR3nt: TGTGCCGTCCAACGGGAGACCCAGTACTTC
d_gene: TRBD1; abundance: -; j_gene: TRBJ2-4; v_gene: TRBV11-2; CDR3aa: CASSFEGTGAHIQYF; CDR3nt: TGTGCCAGCAGCTTTGAGGGGACAGGGGCCCACATTCAGTACTTC
d_gene: TRBD2; abundance: -; j_gene: TRBJ2-7; v_gene: TRBV3-1/TRBV3-2; CDR3aa: CAAGLAGSYEQYF; CDR3nt: TGTGCCGCGGGACTAGCGGGTTCCTACGAGCAGTACTTC
d_gene: -; abundance: -; j_gene: TRBJ1-1; v_gene: TRBV7-6; CDR3aa: CASGEEGNTEAFF; CDR3nt: TGTGCCAGCGGTGAAGAGGGGAACACTGAAGCTTTCTTT
d_gene: TRBD1; abundance: -; j_gene: TRBJ1-2; v_gene: TRBV25-1; CDR3aa: CASSEAGQGYTF; CDR3nt: TGTGCCAGCAGTGAAGCGGGACAGGGCTACACCTTC
d_gene: -; abundance: -; j_gene: TRBJ2-7; v_gene: TRBV5-1; CDR3aa: CASSFSPTLLTVEQYF; CDR3nt: TGCGCCAGCAGCTTTTCACCGACCCTTCTGACTGTGGAGCAGTATTTC
d_gene: TRBD1; abundance: -; j_gene: TRBJ2-3; v_gene: TRBV29-1; CDR3aa: CSITGTGYSDTQYF; CDR3nt: TGCAGCATCACCGGGACAGGTTATTCTGATACGCAGTATTTT
d_gene: -; abundance: -; j_gene: TRBJ2-2; v_gene: TRBV29-1; CDR3aa: CSVRNTGELFF; CDR3nt: TGCAGCGTTCGGAACACCGGGGAGCTGTTTTTT
d_gene: TRBD1; abundance: -; j_gene: TRBJ2-7; v_gene: TRBV25-1; CDR3aa: CASSELGTGVYEQYF; CDR3nt: TGTGCCAGCAGTGAATTAGGGACAGGGGTCTACGAGCAGTACTTC
d_gene: -; abundance: -; j_gene: TRBJ1-3; v_gene: TRBV5-4; CDR3aa: CASSLTVSGNTIYF; CDR3nt: TGTGCCAGCAGCTTGACAGTCTCTGGAAACACCATATATTTT
d_gene: TRBD2; abundance: -; j_gene: TRBJ2-1; v_gene: TRBV2; CDR3aa: CASSGTSGGSNEQFF; CDR3nt: TGTGCCAGCAGCGGGACTAGCGGGGGTTCCAATGAGCAGTTCTTC
d_gene: TRBD2; abundance: -; j_gene: TRBJ2-7; v_gene: TRBV7-2; CDR3aa: CASSPSGRSYEQYF; CDR3nt: TGTGCCAGCAGCCCTAGCGGGAGAAGCTACGAGCAGTACTTC
d_gene: -; abundance: -; j_gene: TRBJ2-3; v_gene: TRBV7-9; CDR3aa: CASSLLTSAADTQYF; CDR3nt: TGTGCCAGCAGCTTACTGACTAGTGCTGCAGATACGCAGTATTTT
d_gene: TRBD1; abundance: -; j_gene: TRBJ2-3; v_gene: TRBV10-2; CDR3aa: CARGGRGQGPTDTQYF; CDR3nt: TGCGCCAGGGGGGGAAGGGGACAGGGACCCACAGATACGCAGTATTTT
d_gene: TRBD1; abundance: -; j_gene: TRBJ2-3; v_gene: TRBV5-1; CDR3aa: CASSRRDRGKTDTQYF; CDR3nt: TGCGCCAGCAGTCGCCGGGACAGGGGGAAAACAGATACGCAGTATTTT
d_gene: TRBD1; abundance: -; j_gene: TRBJ2-2; v_gene: TRBV7-9; CDR3aa: CASSLVGGRLSGELFF; CDR3nt: TGTGCCAGCAGCTTAGTAGGGGGCCGCCTTTCCGGGGAGCTGTTTTTT
d_gene: -; abundance: once; j_gene: TRBJ1-1; v_gene: TRBV2; CDR3aa: CATDTGTITEAFF; CDR3nt: TGTGCCACCGACACCGGGACTATCACTGAAGCTTTCTTT
d_gene: TRBD1; abundance: -; j_gene: TRBJ1-5; v_gene: TRBV12-3/TRBV12-4; CDR3aa: CASSGQGNQPQHF; CDR3nt: TGTGCCAGCAGTGGACAGGGCAATCAGCCCCAGCATTTT